This TCR beta chain stems from a study of CD8+ T cells in alopecia areata. Treatment indicated: oral pan-JAK inhibitor, 5-10 mg twice daily. V shed 6 bases, J shed 1 base, and the junction held 4 bases outside the gene matches. CDR3 length equals 14 residues. Germline lookup yields CDR1 MNHEY and CDR2 SMNVEV (reference sequence). Reverse transcribed after extraction, RNA yielded cDNA as the sequencing template. TCRdb's table, derived via immunoSEQ multiplex PCR, lists solely in-frame clones and lacks some. In the table there are about 260,000 clones, 60% of which are singletons. This clone was observed a few times.

J is TRBJ1-2 and V is TRBV27, with 8 bases fitting TRBD1. This receptor was obtained from a human donor with alopecia areata. Sequenced here: CD4+ T cells sorted from blood, sampled between weeks 51 and 52, from a patient treated with tofacitinib. The CDR3 region is CASRPTGVNYGYTF. The CDR3 region has the DNA TGTGCCAGCAGACCGACAGGGGTTAACTATGGCTACACCTTC.